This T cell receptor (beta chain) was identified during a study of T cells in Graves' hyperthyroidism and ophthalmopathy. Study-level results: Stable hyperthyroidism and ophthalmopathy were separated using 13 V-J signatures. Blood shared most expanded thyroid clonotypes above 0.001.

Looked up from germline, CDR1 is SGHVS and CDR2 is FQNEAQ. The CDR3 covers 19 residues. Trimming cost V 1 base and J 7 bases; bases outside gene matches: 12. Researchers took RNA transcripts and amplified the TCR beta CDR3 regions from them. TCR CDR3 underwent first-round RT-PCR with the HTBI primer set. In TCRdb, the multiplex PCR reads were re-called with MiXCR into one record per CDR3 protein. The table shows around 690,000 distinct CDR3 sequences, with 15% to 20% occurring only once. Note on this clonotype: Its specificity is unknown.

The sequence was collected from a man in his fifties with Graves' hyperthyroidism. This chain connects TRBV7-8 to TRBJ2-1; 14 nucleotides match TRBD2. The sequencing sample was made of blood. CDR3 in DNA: TGTGCCAGCAGCTTAGTGGGACTAGCGGGAGTGAAGGGAGTGAATGAGCAGTTCTTC. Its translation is CASSLVGLAGVKGVNEQFF.